What follows are 2 T cell receptor beta chains derived from one specimen sequenced in a study of blood T cell repertoires in COVID-19. Using immunoSEQ multiplex PCR, the repertoire was profiled, and TCRdb retains in-frame clones only, with some absent. The sample lists approximately 270,000 clones; around 90% were seen once. Source material: peripheral blood. The source of these receptors is a man older than 75 with acute or convalescent COVID-19.

This clone was seen only once. The CDR3 region has the DNA TGTGCCAGCAGTTATCGGGACAGGGCCTATAGCAATCAGCCCCAGCATTTT. It specifies CASSYRDRAYSNQPQHF. The chain has TRBV28 and TRBJ1-5; 9 bases line up with TRBD1. Germline values: CDR1 MDHEN, CDR2 SYDVKM. CDR3 length: 17 residues. V shed 4 bases and J 0 bases; nucleotides not matched to a gene: 7.

The gene calls are TRBV5-1 and TRBJ2-2, with TRBD2 matching 9 bases. The germline V gene encodes CDR1 SGHRS and CDR2 YFSETQ. The CDR3 covers 15 residues. The junction had 8 bases not matched to a gene; V was cut back by 4 bases and J by 7 bases. This CDR3 is CASSRIAGAGGELFF. In nucleotides, the CDR3 is TGCGCCAGCAGCAGAATAGCGGGGGCCGGCGGGGAGCTGTTTTTT.